This TCR beta chain was retrieved from a study of blood T cell repertoires in COVID-19. The CDR3 covers 15 residues. The germline V and J ends were trimmed by 3 bases and 2 bases, with 17 bases remaining between them. The V gene's germline CDR1 is GTSNPN and CDR2 SVGIG (reference sequence). Sequencing was performed with immunoSEQ multiplex PCR; in TCRdb, only in-frame clones are kept and a portion is missing. This table has 230,000 or so clones, 75% to 90% appearing once. The chain carries TRBV30 and TRBJ2-7; D ambiguous. This receptor was identified in a human donor in a cohort sampled during active COVID-19. Sequenced input: peripheral blood. The CDR3 coding sequence is TGTGCCTGGAGAAGCCCTCGAGGATGGGCCTACGAGCAGTACTTC. This translates into CAWRSPRGWAYEQYF.